One and the same sample provided the 2 T cell receptor beta chains below, sequenced in a study of blood T cell repertoires in COVID-19. The repertoire was sequenced with immunoSEQ multiplex PCR; TCRdb's copy has only in-frame clones and lacks some. The table includes under 250,000 clones, 80% to 90% detected once. Sequenced sample: PBMCs or T cells enriched from blood (not recorded which). The receptors derive from a woman in her forties who had been exposed to COVID-19.

V and J are TRBV5-4 and TRBJ2-6; 10 nucleotides align to TRBD1. Germline lookup yields CDR1 SGHNT and CDR2 YYREEE (reference sequence). V was clipped by 4 bases and J by 1 base; unmatched bases: 8. The CDR3 totals 18 residues. DNA for the CDR3: TGTGCCAGCAGCCACCCGGGACAGGGGTATTCTGGGGCCAACGTCCTGACTTTC. Its translation is CASSHPGQGYSGANVLTF.

The chain employs TRBV3-1 (or the pseudogene TRBV3-2) and TRBJ2-5; 12 bases match TRBD2. Germline V gene sequence: CDR1 LGHDT, CDR2 YNNKEL (reference sequence). The CDR3 sequence is 18 residues long. Trimming removed 4 bases from V and 2 bases from J; junction bases left unmatched: 11. Here the CDR3 reads CASSLSIGLAGNQETQYF. The CDR3 coding sequence is TGTGCCAGCAGCCTAAGCATCGGACTAGCGGGGAATCAAGAGACCCAGTACTTC.